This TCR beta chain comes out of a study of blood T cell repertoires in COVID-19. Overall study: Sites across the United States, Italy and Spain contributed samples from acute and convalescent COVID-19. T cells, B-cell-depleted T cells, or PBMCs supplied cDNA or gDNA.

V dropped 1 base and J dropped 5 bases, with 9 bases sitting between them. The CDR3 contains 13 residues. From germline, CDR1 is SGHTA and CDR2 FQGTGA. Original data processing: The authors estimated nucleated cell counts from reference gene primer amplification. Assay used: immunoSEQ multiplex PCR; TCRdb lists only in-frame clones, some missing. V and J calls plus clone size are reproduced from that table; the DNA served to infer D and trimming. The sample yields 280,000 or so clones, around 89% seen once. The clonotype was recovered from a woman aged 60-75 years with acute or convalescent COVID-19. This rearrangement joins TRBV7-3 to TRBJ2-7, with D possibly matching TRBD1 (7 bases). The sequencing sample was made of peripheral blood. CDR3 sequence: CASSLSRGDEQYF. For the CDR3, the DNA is TGTGCCAGCAGCTTAAGCAGGGGGGACGAGCAGTACTTC.